A single sample is the source of the 27 T cell receptor beta chains below, sequenced in a study of Graves' ophthalmopathy and Graves' hyperthyroidism. Amplification of TCR beta CDR3 regions used RNA transcripts. HTBI primers primed a first-round RT-PCR, and a second-round multiplex PCR followed. TCRdb ran MiXCR on the multiplex PCR reads and lists one entry per CDR3 protein. Of about 740,000 distinct CDR3 sequences in the sample, roughly 40% were seen once. Sequencing was carried out using peripheral blood. Every receptor here comes from an adult man with Graves' ophthalmopathy.

This CDR3 reads CASSRTSGGATQYF. In nucleotides, the CDR3 is TGTGCCAGCAGCCGAACTAGCGGGGGGGCAACCCAGTACTTC. This chain connects TRBV9 to TRBJ2-5, with 13 positions matching TRBD2. The germline gives CDR1 SGDLS, CDR2 YYNGEE. The CDR3 is 14 residues long. Trimming took 4 bases from V and 8 from J; bases not matched to a gene: 5.

The V and J genes are TRBV9 and TRBJ2-7, with 13 bases identical to TRBD2. The CDR3 spans 15 residues. The germline CDR1 and CDR2 sequences are SGDLS and YYNGEE. Losses at the gene ends were 4 bases for V and 4 bases for J; bases not matched to a gene: 5. CDR3 region: CASSILAGGPYEQYF. CDR3 DNA sequence: TGTGCCAGCAGCATACTAGCGGGAGGGCCGTACGAGCAGTACTTC.

The chain joins TRBV7-8 to TRBJ2-1; 7 nucleotides align to TRBD1. Germline assignment: CDR1 SGHVS and CDR2 FQNEAQ. V dropped 4 bases and J dropped 7; count of bases not matched to a gene: 4. The CDR3 extends over 13 amino acids. This CDR3 is CASSSRGQNEQFF. CDR3 nucleotide sequence: TGTGCCAGCAGCTCGAGGGGACAGAATGAGCAGTTCTTC.

This clonotype was observed at least ten times. The V gene is TRBV19, the J gene TRBJ1-5; D perhaps matches TRBD1 (6 bases). This CDR3 region has 15 residues. V was shortened by 5 bases and J by 1 base, with 12 bases between the two germline ends. Germline CDR1 and CDR2: LNHDA and SQIVND (reference sequence). The DNA of the CDR3 is TGTGCCAGTAGTCGTGAGGGGACAAGCAATCAGCCCCAGCATTTT. Encoded protein: CASSREGTSNQPQHF.

CDR3 protein: CATSDPGTSGSGEQPQHF. CDR3 nucleotides: TGTGCCACCAGTGACCCCGGGACTAGCGGGAGTGGAGAGCAGCCCCAGCATTTT. The V and J genes are TRBV24-1 and TRBJ1-5; a weak D match, TRBD1 (5 bases). This CDR3 spans 18 amino acids. V lost 4 bases to trimming and J lost 7 bases, with 25 bases between them. The germline gives CDR1 KGHDR, CDR2 SFDVKD.

The chain couples TRBV24-1 to TRBJ1-5; TRBD1 matches 7 bases. The trim removed 11 bases at V and 1 base at J, leaving 13 bases unmatched. Germline V gene sequence: CDR1 KGHDR, CDR2 SFDVKD. The CDR3 totals 16 residues. The CDR3 region is CASSNSQGMSNQPQHF. In DNA, the CDR3 is TGTGCCAGCAGCAATTCACAGGGGATGAGCAATCAGCCCCAGCATTTT.

This clonotype has only a few counts. The chain combines TRBV9 with TRBJ2-7; D perhaps matches TRBD2 (5 bases). V gave up 4 bases and J gave up 2 bases, with 13 bases separating them. In germline, CDR1 is SGDLS, CDR2 YYNGEE. CDR3 size: 14 residues. The CDR3 DNA reads TGTGCCAGCAGCCAAGAGGGTATCGCCTACGAGCAGTACTTC. It is translated as CASSQEGIAYEQYF.

The chain links TRBV19 to TRBJ1-5; D might be TRBD1 (6 bases). The germline V and J ends were trimmed by 5 bases and 11 bases, with 22 bases remaining between them. Germline CDR1 reads LNHDA; CDR2 reads SQIVND (reference sequence). The CDR3 is 15 residues long. The CDR3 coding sequence is TGTGCCAGTAGTCCCCCGCTGGGGACAAGGGGGGCCCAGCATTTT. Translating it yields CASSPPLGTRGAQHF.

This clonotype showed up just a few times. The chain links TRBV5-4 to TRBJ1-4; D possibly corresponds to TRBD1 (6 bases). V shed 1 base and J shed 7 bases, with 14 bases lying between them. The CDR3 has 15 amino acids. Germline V gives CDR1 SGHNT, CDR2 YYREEE (reference sequence). The CDR3: CASSLRWGRSEKLFF. CDR3 nucleotide sequence: TGTGCCAGCAGCTTGAGATGGGGGCGGAGTGAAAAACTGTTTTTT. The variable domain in full, completed from reference TRBV5-4 and TRBJ1-4, reads ETGVTQSPTHLIKTRGQQVTLRCSSQSGHNTVSWYQQALGQGPQFIFQYYREEENGRGNFPPRFSGLQFPNYSSELNVNALELDDSALYLCASSLRWGRSEKLFFGSGTQLSVL.

The rearrangement links TRBV25-1 to TRBJ1-5; TRBD1 matches 7 bases. With 4 bases clipped from V and 4 bases from J, the junction kept 10 bases outside the gene matches. The V gene's germline CDR1 is MGHDK and CDR2 SYGVNS. The CDR3 runs 16 residues. CDR3 residues: CASSAEMTGYNQPQHF. The CDR3, as DNA: TGTGCCAGCAGTGCCGAAATGACAGGGTATAATCAGCCCCAGCATTTT.

With regard to this clonotype: A much more abundant neighbour one base away suggests this may be a read error. This sequence joins TRBV12-3 or TRBV12-4 and TRBJ2-5; 12 positions match TRBD2. Unmatched junction bases numbered 11, after V lost 4 bases and J lost 5 bases. CDR3 length: 17 residues. The CDR3 coding sequence is TGTGCCAGCAGTTCCGTTCTGACTAGCGGGGGCACGGAGACCCAGTACTTC. Its protein product is CASSSVLTSGGTETQYF.

The V call is TRBV12-3 or TRBV12-4, the J call TRBJ2-5; D is undetermined. The V gene lost 10 bases and the J gene lost 3 bases, with 18 bases spanning the gap. The CDR3 is made up of 14 amino acids. The CDR3 coding sequence is TGTGCCACCTCCTCTGCGGAGATGAAAGAGACCCAGTACTTC. Its protein product is CATSSAEMKETQYF.

At least ten counts were recorded for this clonotype. The chain has TRBV2 and TRBJ2-7, with TRBD1 matching over 12 bases. The CDR3 loop spans 17 amino acids. CDR1 and CDR2 from the germline V gene are SNHLY and FYNNEI. The V and J ends lost 6 bases and 1 base, in that order; junction bases with no gene match: 10. CDR3 DNA sequence: TGTGCCAGCAGAGAGGGACAGGGGGCCATGAGGTCCTACGAGCAGTACTTC. Translating gives CASREGQGAMRSYEQYF.

The rearrangement joins TRBV11-1 to TRBJ1-3, with unresolved D. Trimming took 5 bases from V and 0 from J, leaving 14 bases between them. The germline gives CDR1 SGHAT, CDR2 FQDESV (reference sequence). This CDR3 region has 16 residues. In nucleotides, the CDR3 is TGTGCCAGCAGCCTCACTGCGGGATACTCTGGAAACACCATATATTTT. Protein product: CASSLTAGYSGNTIYF. Full variable domain (rest looked up from reference TRBV11-1 and TRBJ1-3): EAEVAQSPRYKITEKSQAVAFWCDPISGHATLYWYRQILGQGPELLVQFQDESVVDDSQLPKDRFSAERLKGVDSTLKIQPAELGDSAMYLCASSLTAGYSGNTIYFGEGSWLTVV.

This clonotype was counted a few times. The chain employs TRBV3-1 and TRBJ2-7; the D is unclear. Germline V gene data show CDR1 as LGHDT and CDR2 as YNNKEL (reference sequence). This CDR3 region has 11 residues. V was cut by 1 base and J by 6 bases, with 4 bases left in between. The CDR3 nucleotides read TGTGCCAGCAGCCAAGCAACCGAGCAGTACTTC. It is translated as CASSQATEQYF.

V is TRBV7-2 and J is TRBJ2-5; 7 bases align to TRBD1. Germline V gene data show CDR1 as SGHTA and CDR2 as FQGNSA. V dropped 5 bases and J dropped 5; count of bases not matched to a gene: 8. The CDR3 is 14 amino acids. CDR3 loop: CASSDIQGFETQYF. In DNA form, the CDR3 reads TGTGCCAGCAGCGATATACAGGGGTTTGAGACCCAGTACTTC.

For this clonotype: This likely comes from a read error, as the CDR3 has no conserved phenylalanine or tryptophan at its end. The chain links TRBV10-3 to TRBJ1-1; D unresolved. Germline CDR1 reads ENHRY; CDR2 reads SYGVKD. There are 14 residues in the CDR3. CDR3 bases: TGTGCCAGCAGTTACAGAGGCACGAACACTGAAGCTTTCCTT. This gives the protein CASSYRGTNTEAFL.

In its sample, this clonotype was seen many times. The chain recombines TRBV2 with TRBJ1-1; D might be TRBD1 (5 bases). This CDR3 contains 16 residues. Trimming removed 3 bases at V and 4 bases at J, with 18 bases between. The germline V gene encodes CDR1 SNHLY and CDR2 FYNNEI. This CDR3 reads CASSEGRPMVSTEAFF. Here the CDR3 DNA reads TGTGCCAGCAGTGAGGGACGTCCGATGGTGTCCACTGAAGCTTTCTTT.

V and J are TRBV29-1 and TRBJ1-5, with 10 bases lining up with TRBD1. Germline V gene lookup returns CDR1 SQVTM and CDR2 ANQGSEA. Germline trimming cut 6 bases from V and 5 bases from J; bases unmatched to any gene: 4. This CDR3 has 13 amino acids. CDR3 protein: CSVPGTGDQPQHF. Written as DNA, the CDR3 is TGCAGCGTACCTGGGACAGGGGATCAGCCCCAGCATTTT.

About this clonotype itself: This may arise from a read error, as a much more abundant clone is one base away. The CDR3 end shows no conserved phenylalanine or tryptophan, and so a read error is likely. The genes are TRBV7-9 and TRBJ2-2; 7 bases match TRBD1. This CDR3 has 18 residues. CDR1 and CDR2 (germline): SEHNR, FQNEAQ (reference sequence). V trimming: 3 bases; J trimming: 1 base; junction bases outside the gene matches: 11. Here the CDR3 DNA reads TGTGCCAGCAGCTTTGGGACAGACACGTCCTTGAACACCGGGGAGCTGTTTCTT. It is translated as CASSFGTDTSLNTGELFL.

V gene TRBV25-1 combines with J gene TRBJ1-6; D gene uncertain. The CDR3 extends over 16 amino acids. V was clipped by 6 bases and J by 8 bases, with 20 bases between them. The germline gives CDR1 MGHDK, CDR2 SYGVNS. CDR3 in amino acids: CASSRVGGLGYSPLHF. DNA for the CDR3: TGTGCCAGCAGCCGAGTGGGCGGCCTCGGGTATTCACCCCTCCACTTT.

This clonotype was observed a few times. The rearrangement uses TRBV25-1 and TRBJ1-1; TRBD1 agrees at 8 bases. CDR3 length: 18 residues. V gave up 4 bases and J gave up 5 bases; unmatched junction bases: 18. CDR1 MGHDK and CDR2 SYGVNS come from the germline V gene. CDR3 DNA: TGTGCCAGCAGTGCTACCGAGGTGGCAGGGGGCGGTGGGACTGAAGCTTTCTTT. Translating it yields CASSATEVAGGGGTEAFF.

This clonotype was seen repeatedly, ten times or more. This sequence joins TRBV5-1 and TRBJ2-2; D perhaps matches TRBD2 (5 bases). V lost 8 bases to trimming and J lost 0 bases, with 11 bases between them. The germline V gene encodes CDR1 SGHRS and CDR2 YFSETQ. There are 14 residues in the CDR3. The CDR3 DNA is TGCGCCAGTCAGAGGGAACCGAACACCGGGGAGCTGTTTTTT. Translating it yields CASQREPNTGELFF.

The CDR3 DNA is TGTGCCAGCAGCAGGGGGGGGGCTCGGGAGACCCAGTACTTC. The encoded protein is CASSRGGARETQYF. The chain carries TRBV7-3 and TRBJ2-5; possible D gene TRBD2, 7 bases. V dropped 5 bases and J dropped 5 bases, with 15 bases sitting between them. The CDR3 is 14 amino acids. CDR1 SGHTA and CDR2 FQGTGA come from the germline V gene.

The gene calls are TRBV9 and TRBJ2-2; 8 nucleotides agree with TRBD2. This CDR3 contains 17 residues. V was pared by 3 bases and J by 0 bases, with 7 bases of the junction left unmatched. CDR1 and CDR2 (germline): SGDLS, YYNGEE. This chain's CDR3 is CASSGNLAGSNTGELFF. The CDR3 coding sequence is TGTGCCAGCAGCGGGAACCTAGCGGGCTCGAACACCGGGGAGCTGTTTTTT.

This chain uses TRBV13 with TRBJ2-2, with D maybe TRBD2 (5 bases). The germline V and J ends were trimmed by 5 bases and 0 bases, with 10 bases remaining between them. This CDR3 has 15 amino acids. CDR1 PRHDT and CDR2 FYEKMQ come from the germline V gene (reference sequence). Here the CDR3 reads CASSTRGSNTGELFF. The CDR3 DNA is TGTGCCAGCAGCACGAGAGGGTCGAACACCGGGGAGCTGTTTTTT.

V usage is TRBV4-1 and J usage is TRBJ2-3; D remains ambiguous. Deletions cut 0 bases from V and 1 base from J, with 8 bases between. CDR3 length: 15 amino acids. CDR1 and CDR2 from the germline V gene are MGHRA and YSYEKL. Here the CDR3 reads CASSQEVAGTDTQYF. The CDR3 bases are TGCGCCAGCAGCCAAGAAGTGGCAGGCACAGATACGCAGTATTTT.